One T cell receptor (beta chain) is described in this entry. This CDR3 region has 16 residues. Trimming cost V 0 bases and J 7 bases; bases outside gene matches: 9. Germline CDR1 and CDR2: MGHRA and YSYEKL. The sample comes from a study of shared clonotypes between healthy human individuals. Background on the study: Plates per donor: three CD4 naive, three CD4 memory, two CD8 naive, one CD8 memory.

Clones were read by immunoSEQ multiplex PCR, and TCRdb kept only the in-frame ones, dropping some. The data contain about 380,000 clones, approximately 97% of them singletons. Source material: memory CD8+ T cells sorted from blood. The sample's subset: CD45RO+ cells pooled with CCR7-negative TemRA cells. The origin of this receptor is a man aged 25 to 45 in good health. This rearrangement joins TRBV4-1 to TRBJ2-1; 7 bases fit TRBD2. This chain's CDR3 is CASSQEGGSPGNEQFF. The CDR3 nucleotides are TGCGCCAGCAGCCAAGAAGGCGGGAGCCCGGGAAATGAGCAGTTCTTC.